The 20 T cell receptor beta chains presented below share a single source sample, sequenced in a study of radiotherapy plus CTLA-4 blockade in lung cancer. The data were produced by immunoSEQ multiplex PCR, yet TCRdb's version contains in-frame clones alone and is incomplete. This sample has about 77,000 clones, with just under 75% found just once. The starting material was peripheral blood, obtained from a patient treated with radiotherapy plus ipilimumab. Source of these receptors: a human donor with non-small cell lung cancer whose response to radiotherapy plus ipilimumab could not be evaluated.

The chain carries TRBV4-3 and TRBJ2-3, with 7 bases identical to TRBD2. This CDR3 spans 15 amino acids. J was trimmed by 5 bases and V by 0 bases; bases with no gene match: 5. CDR1 and CDR2 (germline): LGHNA, YSLEER. DNA for the CDR3: TGCGCCAGCAGCCAAGATTGGACGGGAGGAGATACGCAGTATTTT. It encodes CASSQDWTGGDTQYF.

This sequence joins TRBV4-2 and TRBJ1-2; 9 positions match TRBD1. This CDR3 region has 14 residues. Germline V gene lookup returns CDR1 LGHNA and CDR2 YNFKEQ. The V segment lost 4 bases and the J segment 2 bases; nucleotides outside the gene matches: 2. The CDR3 coding sequence is TGTGCCAGCAGCCTTGGACAGGGGAACTATGGCTACACCTTC. Translation: CASSLGQGNYGYTF.

The chain has TRBV30 and TRBJ1-6; 10 bases match TRBD1. The germline V gene encodes CDR1 GTSNPN and CDR2 SVGIG (reference sequence). The CDR3 totals 14 residues. The V and J ends lost 2 bases and 8 bases, in that order; junction bases with no gene match: 3. The CDR3 reads CAWSRDRGYSPLHF. The CDR3 DNA reads as TGTGCCTGGAGTAGGGACAGGGGCTATTCACCCCTCCACTTT.

The sample holds a few counts of this clone. The rearrangement uses TRBV11-1 and TRBJ2-1; D is possibly TRBD1 (6 bases). The CDR3 sequence is 14 residues long. The V gene lost 1 base and the J gene lost 6 bases, with 10 bases spanning the gap. Germline V CDR1 and CDR2: SGHAT, FQDESV (reference sequence). In DNA form, the CDR3 reads TGTGCCAGCAGCTTAGGTTACAGGGTCAATGAGCAGTTCTTC. Protein: CASSLGYRVNEQFF.

This clone was recorded only once. The chain recombines TRBV5-1 with TRBJ1-1; TRBD1 agrees at 9 bases. Germline CDR1 reads SGHRS; CDR2 reads YFSETQ. The CDR3 covers 15 residues. Losses at the gene ends were 5 bases for V and 3 bases for J; bases not matched to a gene: 8. DNA of the CDR3: TGCGCCAGCAGACGGACAGGGGTGGGGGACACTGAAGCTTTCTTT. The encoded protein is CASRRTGVGDTEAFF.

This clone has just a few counts. The chain employs TRBV19 and TRBJ1-5; TRBD1 is a possible D gene (6 bases). The germline V and J ends were trimmed by 1 base and 3 bases, with 13 bases remaining between them. The CDR3 sequence is 16 residues long. Per germline, CDR1 LNHDA and CDR2 SQIVND (reference sequence). The CDR3 is CASSIAIQGPNQPQHF. Written as DNA, the CDR3 is TGTGCCAGTAGTATAGCAATACAGGGTCCCAATCAGCCCCAGCATTTT.

This sequence joins TRBV19 and TRBJ1-2, with D perhaps TRBD1 (6 bases). CDR1 is LNHDA and CDR2 is SQIVND in the germline V gene (reference sequence). The CDR3 spans 14 residues. The V gene lost 3 bases and the J gene lost 4 bases, with 12 bases spanning the gap. CDR3 in DNA: TGTGCCAGTAGTATTCGGGACAATTTCTATGGCTACACCTTC. Its protein is CASSIRDNFYGYTF.

V gene TRBV2 combines with J gene TRBJ2-1, with 9 bases lining up with TRBD2. The CDR3 loop spans 14 amino acids. Germline V gives CDR1 SNHLY, CDR2 FYNNEI. V lost 8 bases and J lost 2; bases outside the gene matches: 4. The CDR3 DNA sequence: TGTGCCAGCCAAGCGGGAGGAACCTACAATGAGCAGTTCTTC. It yields the protein CASQAGGTYNEQFF.

V usage is TRBV7-2 and J usage is TRBJ2-7; TRBD1 matches at 9 bases. The V gene end was trimmed by 7 bases and the J gene end by 4 bases; junction bases not matched to a gene: 5. CDR3 length: 13 amino acids. Germline V gives CDR1 SGHTA, CDR2 FQGNSA. The CDR3 DNA is TGTGCCAGCATGCGGACAGGGGCTTACGAGCAGTACTTC. Translating it yields CASMRTGAYEQYF.

This clone was picked up a small number of times. The rearrangement joins TRBV6-1 to TRBJ2-7, with TRBD1 identical over 7 bases. V shed 5 bases and J 1 base; nucleotides not matched to a gene: 8. The CDR3 has 15 residues. The V gene's germline CDR1 is MNHNS and CDR2 SASEGT. CDR3 protein: CASSSTETGSYEQYF. The CDR3 DNA follows: TGTGCCAGCAGTAGTACCGAGACAGGGTCCTACGAGCAGTACTTC.

This chain links TRBV2 with TRBJ2-4, with D perhaps TRBD1 (6 bases). Trimming pared 6 bases from V and 2 bases from J, leaving 14 bases between. Germline CDR1 and CDR2: SNHLY and FYNNEI. There are 15 residues in the CDR3. DNA for the CDR3: TGTGCCAGCAGAGTGGCCAGGGGAACCAAAAACATTCAGTACTTC. It translates to CASRVARGTKNIQYF.

The chain carries TRBV11-2 and TRBJ1-2; D is unclear. This CDR3 has 13 amino acids. Trimming pared 2 bases from V and 2 bases from J, leaving 6 bases between. CDR1 and CDR2 (germline): SGHAT, FQNNGV. CDR3 protein: CASSLLSNYGYTF. CDR3 bases: TGTGCCAGCAGCTTATTAAGCAACTATGGCTACACCTTC.

The V gene is TRBV27, the J gene TRBJ1-6; no clear D. Per germline, CDR1 MNHEY and CDR2 SMNVEV (reference sequence). This CDR3 contains 12 residues. Trimming shortened V by 2 bases and J by 7 bases, and 3 bases separated the two germline ends. In nucleotides, the CDR3 is TGTGCCAGCAGTTTAGAGAATTCACCCCTCCACTTT. Protein: CASSLENSPLHF.

V is TRBV14 and J is TRBJ1-2; perhaps TRBD1 as D (6 bases). This CDR3 spans 14 amino acids. Germline CDR1 is SGHDN and CDR2 is FVKESK. The germline V and J ends were trimmed by 1 base and 2 bases, with 8 bases remaining between them. The CDR3: CASSQGGRNYGYTF. CDR3 bases: TGTGCCAGCAGCCAAGGGGGGCGGAACTATGGCTACACCTTC.

This rearrangement joins TRBV2 to TRBJ1-6; the D gene is possibly TRBD1 (5 bases). The CDR3 totals 15 residues. V lost 8 bases to trimming and J lost 6 bases, with 17 bases between them. Per germline, CDR1 SNHLY and CDR2 FYNNEI. CDR3 loop: CASGYARVGNSPLHF. The DNA of the CDR3 is TGTGCCAGCGGATACGCCAGGGTTGGTAATTCACCCCTCCACTTT.

Only one count was recorded for this clone. The V and J genes are TRBV7-2 and TRBJ2-3, with 10 bases lining up with TRBD2. V trimming: 5 bases; J trimming: 4 bases; junction bases outside the gene matches: 9. From germline, CDR1 is SGHTA and CDR2 FQGNSA. The length of the CDR3 is 16 residues. The chain's CDR3 is CASSLRLAGGPDTQYF. CDR3 sequence (DNA): TGTGCCAGCAGCCTCAGGTTAGCGGGGGGCCCAGATACGCAGTATTTT.

The chain joins TRBV5-1 to TRBJ2-5, with 7 bases lining up with TRBD2. Near its end, the DNA agrees better with TRBJ2-7, so the J call may be wrong. The CDR3 is 15 residues long. Germline V gives CDR1 SGHRS, CDR2 YFSETQ. CDR3 nucleotides: TGCGCCAGCAGCTTTGACGGGGGGAACTCCTACGAGCAGTACTTC. Translating gives CASSFDGGNSYEQYF.

V usage is TRBV18 and J usage is TRBJ1-5, with D unclear. The CDR3 runs to 12 residues. Germline CDR1 KGHSH, CDR2 LQKENI. Trimming left V 1 base short and J 5 bases short, with 3 bases between. CDR3 nucleotides: TGTGCCAGCTCACCACGAGATCAGCCCCAGCATTTT. This encodes CASSPRDQPQHF.

The genes are TRBV7-8 and TRBJ2-7; 8 bases match TRBD2. CDR1 SGHVS and CDR2 FQNEAQ come from the germline V gene. Losses at the gene ends were 4 bases for V and 1 base for J; bases not matched to a gene: 9. There are 16 residues in the CDR3. The CDR3 reads CASSSRRLASSYEQYF. Here the CDR3 DNA reads TGTGCCAGCAGCTCACGCCGACTAGCGTCTTCCTACGAGCAGTACTTC.

This clone occurred once. The chain has TRBV10-2 and TRBJ2-1; the match to TRBD2 covers 7 bases. This CDR3 region has 14 residues. V shed 3 bases and J 7 bases; nucleotides not matched to a gene: 6. Germline CDR1 and CDR2: WSHSY and SAAADI. CDR3 loop: CASSERGSQNEQFF. For the CDR3, the DNA is TGCGCCAGCAGTGAACGCGGGAGTCAGAATGAGCAGTTCTTC.